The present T cell receptor (beta chain) was sequenced within a study of Graves' ophthalmopathy and Graves' hyperthyroidism. Study-level findings and limits: With less than 90% sensitivity and 70% to 82% specificity, a 13-signature model separated ophthalmopathy from stable hyperthyroidism. For predicting ophthalmopathy progression, the model had approximately 70% sensitivity and nearly 75% specificity.

TCR beta CDR3 amplification used RNA transcripts. An initial RT-PCR round employing HTBI primers preceded a second-round multiplex PCR. TCRdb called the multiplex PCR reads again in MiXCR, with one record for every CDR3 protein. The sample includes fewer than 400,000 distinct CDR3 sequences, around 20% of them seen just once. In its sample, this clonotype was seen many times. Antigen specificity is unknown. The sequencing sample was made of peripheral blood. The sequence came from a woman between 18 and 29 years old with Graves' ophthalmopathy.

Here the CDR3 reads CASSASGASEQYF. The CDR3 bases are TGTGCCAGCAGTGCTTCTGGGGCGAGCGAGCAGTACTTC. The J gene is TRBJ2-7, the V gene TRBV25-1; tentatively, D is TRBD1 (5 bases). Trimming pared 4 bases from V and 6 bases from J, leaving 13 bases between. The CDR3 is 13 amino acids. The V gene's germline CDR1 is MGHDK and CDR2 SYGVNS.